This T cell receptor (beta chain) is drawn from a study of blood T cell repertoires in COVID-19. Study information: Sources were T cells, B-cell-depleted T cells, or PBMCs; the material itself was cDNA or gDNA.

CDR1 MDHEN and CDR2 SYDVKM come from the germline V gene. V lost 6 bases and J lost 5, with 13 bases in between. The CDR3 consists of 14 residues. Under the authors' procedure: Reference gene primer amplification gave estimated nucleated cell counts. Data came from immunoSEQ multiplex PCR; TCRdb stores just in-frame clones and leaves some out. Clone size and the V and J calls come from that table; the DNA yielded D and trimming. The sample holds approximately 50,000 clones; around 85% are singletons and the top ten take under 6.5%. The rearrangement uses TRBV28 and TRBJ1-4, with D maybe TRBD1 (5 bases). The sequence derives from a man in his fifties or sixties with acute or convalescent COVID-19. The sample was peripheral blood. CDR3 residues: CASRAEEGNEKLFF. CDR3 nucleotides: TGTGCCAGCAGGGCTGAGGAGGGGAATGAAAAACTGTTTTTT.